These T cell receptor beta chains were read from a single sample in a study of OX40 agonist ivuxolimab in advanced cancers. Clones were sequenced by immunoSEQ multiplex PCR, and TCRdb holds only the in-frame ones, with some missing. The table shows over 55,000 clones, with about 81% occurring only once. The sequences come from CD4+ or CD8+ T cells sorted from blood, collected in a trial of the OX40 agonist ivuxolimab. These receptors were collected from an adult with an advanced solid tumor such as melanoma, head and neck, liver or kidney cancer. Each CDR3 is given with its conserved first and last residue. The D gene is left open where the match is weak. Size tells how often a clone was seen (once, few, many) or the class of an expanded clone, and some rows leave it out.

v_call	j_call	d_call	clone_size	cdr3_aa	cdr3_nt
TRBV10-2	TRBJ1-2	.	few	CASGGSLAHGYTF	TGCGCCAGCGGAGGGAGTTTAGCACACGGCTACACCTTC
TRBV5-1	TRBJ2-1	TRBD1	once	CASSDTGGLYNEQFF	TGCGCCAGCAGCGATACAGGGGGCCTCTACAATGAGCAGTTCTTC
TRBV4-2	TRBJ2-3	.	.	CASSQEPQGSTDTQYF	TGTGCCAGCAGCCAAGAGCCTCAGGGTAGCACAGATACGCAGTATTTT
TRBV6-6	TRBJ2-1	.	.	CASSPSYNEQFF	TGTGCCAGCAGTCCCAGCTACAATGAGCAGTTCTTC
TRBV7-2	TRBJ2-3	TRBD2	.	CASSLLAGGQGSTDTQYF	TGTGCCAGCAGCTTACTAGCGGGAGGGCAAGGTAGCACAGATACGCAGTATTTT
TRBV10-3	TRBJ1-5	.	few	CAISDPDNQPQHF	TGTGCCATCAGTGACCCAGACAATCAGCCCCAGCATTTT
TRBV5-1	TRBJ2-7	.	.	CASSPQGTYEQYF	TGCGCCAGCAGCCCACAGGGAACCTACGAGCAGTACTTC
TRBV7-3	TRBJ1-2	TRBD1	.	CASSAGQGYGYTF	TGTGCCAGCAGCGCGGGACAGGGTTATGGCTACACCTTC
TRBV15	TRBJ2-2	TRBD1	once	CATSRIGQANTGELFF	TGTGCCACCAGCAGAATTGGACAGGCGAACACCGGGGAGCTGTTTTTT
TRBV7-6	TRBJ2-1	.	.	CASSPLDRRGNNEQFF	TGTGCCAGCAGCCCCCTAGATCGTCGGGGAAACAATGAGCAGTTCTTC
TRBV5-1	TRBJ2-7	.	.	CASSLRRRGPYEQYF	TGCGCCAGCAGCTTGCGCCGACGGGGTCCCTACGAGCAGTACTTC
TRBV25-1	TRBJ2-3	.	.	CASSETGDTQYF	TGTGCCAGCAGTGAAACAGGAGATACGCAGTATTTT
TRBV6-1	TRBJ2-7	.	.	CASRPRAYEQYF	TGTGCCAGCAGGCCCAGAGCCTACGAGCAGTACTTC
TRBV7-9	TRBJ2-1	TRBD2	.	CASSSMGLAGGHEQFF	TGTGCCAGCAGCTCAATGGGACTAGCGGGAGGGCATGAGCAGTTCTTC
TRBV30	TRBJ2-3	TRBD2	.	CAWSAGLAGGSDTQYF	TGTGCCTGGAGTGCGGGACTAGCGGGAGGGTCAGATACGCAGTATTTT
TRBV18	TRBJ1-5	.	.	CASSPPGGDQPQHF	TGTGCCAGCTCACCACCGGGTGGGGATCAGCCCCAGCATTTT
TRBV2	TRBJ2-5	TRBD1	.	CASSRGTEGETQYF	TGTGCCAGCAGTAGGGGGACAGAAGGAGAGACCCAGTACTTC
TRBV14	TRBJ1-2	.	.	CASSQRAVGGYTF	TGTGCCAGCAGCCAACGGGCAGTGGGGGGCTACACCTTC
TRBV5-5	TRBJ2-5	.	.	CASSVGQLGETQYF	TGTGCCAGCAGCGTTGGACAGTTGGGGGAGACCCAGTACTTC
TRBV7-2	TRBJ2-3	TRBD2	.	CASSYRGTSGSDTQYF	TGTGCCAGCAGCTACCGCGGGACTAGCGGGAGCGATACGCAGTATTTT
TRBV28	TRBJ2-7	.	.	CASSLPYEQYF	TGTGCCAGCAGTTTACCCTACGAGCAGTACTTC
TRBV11-3	TRBJ2-7	.	.	CASSQGESYEQYF	TGTGCCAGCAGCCAAGGGGAGTCCTACGAGCAGTACTTC
TRBV5-4	TRBJ2-7	TRBD1	.	CASSLGTGVNEQYF	TGTGCCAGCAGCTTGGGGACAGGGGTTAACGAGCAGTACTTC
TRBV27	TRBJ1-6	.	once	CASSFEGPYNSPLHF	TGTGCCAGCAGTTTCGAAGGACCCTATAATTCACCCCTCCACTTT
TRBV7-3	TRBJ2-7	.	.	CASCDPIVANYEQYF	TGTGCCAGCTGCGACCCTATTGTAGCGAACTACGAGCAGTACTTC
TRBV7-9	TRBJ2-2	TRBD1	.	CASSLRRQGYTGELFF	TGTGCCAGCAGTCTCCGGAGACAGGGGTACACCGGGGAGCTGTTTTTT
TRBV5-1	TRBJ2-7	TRBD2	few	CASSRGTSGNEQYF	TGCGCCAGCAGCCGTGGGACTAGTGGTAACGAGCAGTACTTC
TRBV15	TRBJ2-2	.	.	CATSRDSSGELFF	TGCGCCACCAGCAGAGATTCTTCCGGGGAGCTGTTTTTT
TRBV7-2	TRBJ2-7	TRBD1	.	CASSLDRGYEQYF	TGTGCCAGCAGCTTGGACAGGGGGTACGAGCAGTACTTC
TRBV5-6	TRBJ1-1	.	.	CASSPSRANSEAFF	TGTGCCAGCAGCCCCAGCAGGGCAAACTCTGAAGCTTTCTTT
TRBV7-6	TRBJ2-3	.	.	CASSLTPSRTDTQYF	TGTGCCAGCAGCTTAACCCCTTCCCGCACAGATACGCAGTATTTT
TRBV7-9	TRBJ2-2	.	.	CASSRGTFTNTGELFF	TGTGCCAGCAGCCGTGGGACTTTCACGAACACCGGGGAGCTGTTTTTT
TRBV5-1	TRBJ2-3	.	.	CASSLAGTFTDTQYF	TGCGCCAGCAGCTTGGCCGGGACCTTCACAGATACGCAGTATTTT
TRBV27	TRBJ1-3	.	.	CASSLQSGGNTIYF	TGTGCCAGCAGTTTACAGTCGGGGGGAAACACCATATATTTT
TRBV27	TRBJ2-4	TRBD1	.	CASRKLQGDSFVLAKNIQYF	TGTGCCAGCAGAAAGCTACAGGGGGACTCCTTCGTCCTAGCCAAAAACATTCAGTACTTC
TRBV9	TRBJ2-7	TRBD2	once	CASSATTSGGIYEQYF	TGTGCCAGCAGCGCCACCACTAGCGGGGGGATCTACGAGCAGTACTTC
TRBV7-2	TRBJ1-1	.	.	CASSLKLGLEAFF	TGTGCCAGCAGCTTAAAACTCGGCCTCGAAGCTTTCTTT
TRBV7-6	TRBJ2-3	TRBD1	.	CASSSRPGQNTDTQYF	TGTGCCAGCAGCTCGCGACCGGGACAGAACACAGATACGCAGTATTTT
TRBV20-1	TRBJ1-2	.	.	CSASPNYGYTF	TGCAGTGCTAGTCCTAACTATGGCTACACCTTC
TRBV11-2	TRBJ2-1	.	.	CASSPSGDNEQFF	TGTGCCAGCAGCCCTAGTGGCGATAACGAGCAGTTCTTC
TRBV11-2	TRBJ1-2	.	.	CASSLDQRRRGYTF	TGTGCCAGCAGCTTAGATCAAAGGCGTCGGGGCTACACCTTC
TRBV2	TRBJ1-1	TRBD1	.	CASRRGPGQGTTEAFF	TGTGCCAGCAGGAGGGGTCCGGGACAGGGGACAACTGAAGCTTTCTTT